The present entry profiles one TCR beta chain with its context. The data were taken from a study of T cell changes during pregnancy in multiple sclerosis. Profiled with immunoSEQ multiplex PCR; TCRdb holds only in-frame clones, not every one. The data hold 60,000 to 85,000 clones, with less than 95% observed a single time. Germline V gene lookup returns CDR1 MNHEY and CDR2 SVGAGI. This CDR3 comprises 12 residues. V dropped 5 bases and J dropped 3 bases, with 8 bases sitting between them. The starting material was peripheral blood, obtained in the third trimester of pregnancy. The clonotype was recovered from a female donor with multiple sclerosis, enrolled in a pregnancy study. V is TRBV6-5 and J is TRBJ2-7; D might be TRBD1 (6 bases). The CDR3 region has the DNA TGTGCCAGCAGTACACAGGGCTACGAGCAGTACTTC. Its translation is CASSTQGYEQYF.